This TCR beta chain was identified in a study of blood T cells in healthy people across ages. The junction had 11 bases not matched to a gene; V was cut back by 6 bases and J by 1 base. The CDR3 loop spans 18 amino acids. CDR1 and CDR2 (germline): MDHEN, SYDVKM. With a J-beta primer mix and a sample-barcoded 5' primer, a second PCR ran roughly 6 to 11 cycles. Researchers report that a template-switch adaptor with 12 random nucleotides tagged each cDNA molecule. Each CDR3 protein gets one entry after TCRdb re-called the 5' RACE reads with MiXCR. The table lists more than 650,000 distinct CDR3 sequences, about 20% of them singletons. In this sample, this clonotype turned up a few times.

The sequenced sample was blood. This chain uses TRBV28 with TRBJ2-4; TRBD1 aligns across 11 bases. The TCR sequence derives from a man between 65 and 79 years old in good health. For the CDR3, the DNA is TGTGCCAGCAGCTACCCCCCAGGGACAGGGGGTGCCAAAAACATTCAGTACTTC. Translating gives CASSYPPGTGGAKNIQYF.